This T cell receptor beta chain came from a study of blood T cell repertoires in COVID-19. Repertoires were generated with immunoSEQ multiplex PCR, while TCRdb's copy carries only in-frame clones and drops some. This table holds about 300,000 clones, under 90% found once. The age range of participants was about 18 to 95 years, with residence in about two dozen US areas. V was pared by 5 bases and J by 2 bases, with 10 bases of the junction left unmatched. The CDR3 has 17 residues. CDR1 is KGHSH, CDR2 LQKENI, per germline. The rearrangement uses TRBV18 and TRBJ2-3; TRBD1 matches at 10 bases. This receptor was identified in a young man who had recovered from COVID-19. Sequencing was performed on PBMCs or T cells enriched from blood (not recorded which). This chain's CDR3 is CASSKWTGGLDTDTQYF. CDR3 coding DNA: TGTGCCAGCTCAAAATGGACAGGGGGGTTGGACACAGATACGCAGTATTTT.